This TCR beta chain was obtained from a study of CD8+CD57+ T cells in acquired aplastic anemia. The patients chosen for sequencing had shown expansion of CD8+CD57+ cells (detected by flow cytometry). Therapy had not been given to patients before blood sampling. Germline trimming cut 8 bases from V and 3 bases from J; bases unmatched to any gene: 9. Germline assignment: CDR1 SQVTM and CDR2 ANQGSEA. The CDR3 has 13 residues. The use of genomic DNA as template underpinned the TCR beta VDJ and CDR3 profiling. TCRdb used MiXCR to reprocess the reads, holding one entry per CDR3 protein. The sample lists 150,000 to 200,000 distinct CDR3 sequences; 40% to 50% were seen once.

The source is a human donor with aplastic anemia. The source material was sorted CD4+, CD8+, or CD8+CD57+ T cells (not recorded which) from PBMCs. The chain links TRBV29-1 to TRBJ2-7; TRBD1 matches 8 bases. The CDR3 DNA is TGCAGCAGTGTGACAGGGGCGAACTACGAGCAGTACTTC. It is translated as CSSVTGANYEQYF.